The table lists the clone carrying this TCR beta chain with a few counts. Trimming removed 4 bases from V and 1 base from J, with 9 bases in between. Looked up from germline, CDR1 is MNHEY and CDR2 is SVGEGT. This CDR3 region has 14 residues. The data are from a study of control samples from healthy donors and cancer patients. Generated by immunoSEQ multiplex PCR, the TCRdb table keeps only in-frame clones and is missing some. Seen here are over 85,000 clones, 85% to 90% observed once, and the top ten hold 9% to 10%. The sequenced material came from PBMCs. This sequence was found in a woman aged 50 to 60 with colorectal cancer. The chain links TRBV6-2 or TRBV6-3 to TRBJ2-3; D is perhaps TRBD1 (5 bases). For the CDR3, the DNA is TGTGCCAGCAGTTTTATACAGGGCACAGATACGCAGTATTTT. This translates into CASSFIQGTDTQYF.